This TCR beta chain was retrieved from a study of control samples from healthy donors and cancer patients. Some clones are missing from TCRdb's copy, which holds only in-frame ones; the method was immunoSEQ multiplex PCR. The sample includes some 71,000 clones, around nine tenths of them seen just once. Sequenced input: PBMCs. The receptor's source is a man aged 60 to 75 with lung cancer.

The CDR3 nucleotides read TGTGCCAGCAGCCTCGACAGAGAAGAGACCCAGTACTTC. This gives the protein CASSLDREETQYF. The chain is built from TRBV5-6 and TRBJ2-5, with a possible D match to TRBD1 (5 bases). Trimming took 4 bases from V and 3 from J, leaving 10 bases between them. This CDR3 contains 13 residues. Germline-derived CDR1 and CDR2 are SGHDT and YYEEEE.